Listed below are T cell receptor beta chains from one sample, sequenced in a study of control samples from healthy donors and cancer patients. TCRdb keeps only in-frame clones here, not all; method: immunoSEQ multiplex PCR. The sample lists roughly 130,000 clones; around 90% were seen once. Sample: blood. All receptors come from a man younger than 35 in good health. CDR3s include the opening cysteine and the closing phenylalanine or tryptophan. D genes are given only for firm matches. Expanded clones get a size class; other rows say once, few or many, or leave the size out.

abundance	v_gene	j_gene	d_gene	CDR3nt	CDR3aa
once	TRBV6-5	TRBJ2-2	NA	TGTGCCACCACCACAGGAACCGGGGAGCTGTTTTTT	CATTTGTGELFF
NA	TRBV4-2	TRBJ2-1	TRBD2	TGTGCCAGCAGCCTCGGACTAGCGGTCGTTCCCACCATTCTCGGTGAGCAGTTCTTC	CASSLGLAVVPTILGEQFF
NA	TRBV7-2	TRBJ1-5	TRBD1	TGTGCCAGCAGCACCGGGACAGGGGGCAATCAGCCCCAGCATTTT	CASSTGTGGNQPQHF
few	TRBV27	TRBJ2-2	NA	TGTGCCACCTTTTGGGCCGGGGAGCTGTTTTTT	CATFWAGELFF
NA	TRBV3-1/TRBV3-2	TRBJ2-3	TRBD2	TGTGCCAGCAGGACTAGCGGGTTGTCAGATACGCAGTATTTT	CASRTSGLSDTQYF
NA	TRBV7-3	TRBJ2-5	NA	TGTGCCAGCAGCTTAGGGGGTGGGGAGACCCAGTACTTC	CASSLGGGETQYF
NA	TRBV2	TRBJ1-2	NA	TGTGCCAGCAGTGATAAATCAGGCTACACCTTC	CASSDKSGYTF
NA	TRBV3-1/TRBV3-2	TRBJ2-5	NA	TGTGCCAGCAGCCATCAGACCCAGTACTTC	CASSHQTQYF
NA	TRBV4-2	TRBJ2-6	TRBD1	TGTGCCAGCGGGACAGGGGGCTCTGGGGCCAACGTCCTGACTTTC	CASGTGGSGANVLTF
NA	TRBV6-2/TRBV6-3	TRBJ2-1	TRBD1	TGTGCCAGCAGTTTCCAACAGGGGTTGCAAAGCTCCTACAATGAGCAGTTCTTC	CASSFQQGLQSSYNEQFF
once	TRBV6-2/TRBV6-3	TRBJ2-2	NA	TGTGCCAGCAGTTTGTTAACGGGTACCGGGGAGCTGTTTTTT	CASSLLTGTGELFF
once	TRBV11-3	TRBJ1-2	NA	TGTGCCAGCAGCTTCACCTTGACAGGCCCTAGGACTGGCTACACCTTC	CASSFTLTGPRTGYTF
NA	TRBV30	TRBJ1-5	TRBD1	TGTGCCTGGAGTGTAAACAGGGGACAGCCCCAGCATTTT	CAWSVNRGQPQHF
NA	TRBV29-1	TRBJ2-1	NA	TGCAGCGTTGGAAGCAATGAGCAGTTCTTC	CSVGSNEQFF
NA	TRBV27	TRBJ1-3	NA	TGTGCCAGCAGGCCGGGAACCGACTCTGGAAACACCATATATTTT	CASRPGTDSGNTIYF
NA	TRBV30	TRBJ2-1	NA	TGTGCCTGGAGGGACACCGGGTATGAGCAGTTCTTC	CAWRDTGYEQFF
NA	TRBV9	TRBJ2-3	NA	TGTGCCAGCAGCGTAGTAGGAGATTTTAGCACAGATACGCAGTATTTT	CASSVVGDFSTDTQYF
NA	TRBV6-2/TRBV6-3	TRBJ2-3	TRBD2	TGTGCCAGCAGCATTGGACTAGCCGATACGCAGTATTTT	CASSIGLADTQYF
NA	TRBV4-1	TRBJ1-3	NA	TGCGCCAGCAGCCCAAGCCGGACAGCAGGAAACACCATATATTTT	CASSPSRTAGNTIYF
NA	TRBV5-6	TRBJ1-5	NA	TGTGCCAGCAGCCGTGGGTCAGGGCGGGAGCCCCAGCATTTT	CASSRGSGREPQHF
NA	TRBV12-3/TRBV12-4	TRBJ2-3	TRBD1	TGTGCCAGCAGCACCGGGACAGGGGATACGCAGTATTTT	CASSTGTGDTQYF
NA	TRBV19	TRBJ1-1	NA	TGTGCCAGTACACCCCCCGGACGCCTGAACACTGAAGCTTTCTTT	CASTPPGRLNTEAFF
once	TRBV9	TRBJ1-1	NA	TGTGCCAGCAGCGTAGGGGACACTGAAGCTTTCTTT	CASSVGDTEAFF
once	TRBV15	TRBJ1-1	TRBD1	TGTGCCACCAGCAGAGATGGAGGGGGCTCTGAAGCTTTCTTT	CATSRDGGGSEAFF
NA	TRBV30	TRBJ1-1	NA	TGTGCCTGGAGTGTTTTGGAGGAAACTGAAGCTTTCTTT	CAWSVLEETEAFF
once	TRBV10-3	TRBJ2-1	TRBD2	TGTGCCATCAGGACTAGCGGGAGCCCTATCGAGGGGCAGTTCTTC	CAIRTSGSPIEGQFF
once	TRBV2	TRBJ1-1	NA	TGTGCCAGCAGTGATCCGGGGGAAGGCACTGAAGCTTTCTTT	CASSDPGEGTEAFF
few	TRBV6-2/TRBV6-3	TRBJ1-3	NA	TGTGCCAGCAGTTACGGTCCGGGACGTACCTCTGGAAACACCATATATTTT	CASSYGPGRTSGNTIYF
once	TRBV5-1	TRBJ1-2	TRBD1	TGCGCCAGCAGCAGCGGACAGGGGGTCTATGGCTACACCTTC	CASSSGQGVYGYTF
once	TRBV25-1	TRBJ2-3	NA	TGTGCCAGCAGTGTCACCGGGACACTGAGCACAGATACGCAGTATTTT	CASSVTGTLSTDTQYF
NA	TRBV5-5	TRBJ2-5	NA	TGTGCCAGCAGCCCTGAAGAGACCCAGTACTTC	CASSPEETQYF
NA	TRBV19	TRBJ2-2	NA	TGTGCCAGTAGTATTAGGCATGGGACCGGGGAGCTGTTTTTT	CASSIRHGTGELFF
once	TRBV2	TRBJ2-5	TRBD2	TGTGCCAGCAGTGAAGCGTTGGGACTAGCGGGGGGATCACAAGAGACCCAGTACTTC	CASSEALGLAGGSQETQYF
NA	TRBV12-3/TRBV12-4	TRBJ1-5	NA	TGTGCCAGCAGATGGACGGAGAATCAGCCCCAGCATTTT	CASRWTENQPQHF
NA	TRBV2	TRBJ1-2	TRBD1	TGTGCCAGCAGCGTGACAGGGAACGATAACTATGGCTACACCTTC	CASSVTGNDNYGYTF
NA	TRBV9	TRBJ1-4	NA	TGTGCCAGCAAGCCCAGCAGTGCAACTAATGAAAAACTGTTTTTT	CASKPSSATNEKLFF
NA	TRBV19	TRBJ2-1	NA	TGTGCCAGTAGTATAACGCGGAGCTCCTACAATGAGCAGTTCTTC	CASSITRSSYNEQFF
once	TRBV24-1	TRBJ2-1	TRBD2	TGTGCCACCAGTGATTCGCTAGCGGGGACCGAGCAGTTCTTC	CATSDSLAGTEQFF
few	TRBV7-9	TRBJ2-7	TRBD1	TGTGCCAGCAGCCGACAGGGGTACGAGCAGTACTTC	CASSRQGYEQYF
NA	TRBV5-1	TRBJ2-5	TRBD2	TGCGCCAGCAGCCACGCACTAGCGGGGGGAGAGACCCAGTACTTC	CASSHALAGGETQYF
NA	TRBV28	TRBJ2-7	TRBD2	TGTGCCAGCAGGTCCTACTGGGGGACTAACTCCTACGAGCAGTACTTC	CASRSYWGTNSYEQYF
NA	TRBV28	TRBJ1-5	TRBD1	TGTGCCAGCACCCTCCCGGACAGGGATCAGCCCCAGCATTTT	CASTLPDRDQPQHF
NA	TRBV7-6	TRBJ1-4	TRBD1	TGTGCCAGCAGCCTTTGGACAGGGGGTTTCGTTTCTGAAAAACTGTTTTTT	CASSLWTGGFVSEKLFF
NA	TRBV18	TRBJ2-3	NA	TGTGCCAGCTCACCACCGGGCCGAGATACGCAGTATTTT	CASSPPGRDTQYF
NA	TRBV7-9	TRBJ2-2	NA	TGTGCCAGCAGCTTAGATTACAGGGCCACGAACACCGGGGAGCTGTTTTTT	CASSLDYRATNTGELFF
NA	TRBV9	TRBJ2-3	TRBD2	TGTGCCAGCAGCGTGCAGGGGCGACTAGCGGGAGGGCCGGGAGATACGCAGTATTTT	CASSVQGRLAGGPGDTQYF
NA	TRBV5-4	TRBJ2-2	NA	TGTGCCAGCAGCCCAACAGGGTTCCCCGGGGAGCTGTTTTTT	CASSPTGFPGELFF
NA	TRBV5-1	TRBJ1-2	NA	TGCGCCAGCAGCTTGGATGAATCCTATGGCTACACCTTC	CASSLDESYGYTF
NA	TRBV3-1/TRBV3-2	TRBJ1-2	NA	TGTGCCAGCAGCCAATTTTCCGGGGGCTCGGGCTACACCTTC	CASSQFSGGSGYTF
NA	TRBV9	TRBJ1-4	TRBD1	TGTGCCAGCAGCAAAGACAGGGACCGTGAAAAACTGTTTTTT	CASSKDRDREKLFF